The TCR beta chain described here comes from a study of T cells in Graves' hyperthyroidism and ophthalmopathy. The CDR3 is 12 residues long. Germline V lookup: CDR1 DFQATT, CDR2 SNEGSKA (reference sequence). V lost 5 bases, J lost 0 bases, and 8 bases lay in between. This clonotype was recorded at least ten times. The source material, RNA transcripts, was used to amplify TCR beta CDR3 regions. The TCR CDR3 was amplified in a first-round RT-PCR using the HTBI primer set. MiXCR was run by TCRdb on the multiplex PCR reads, yielding one entry per CDR3 protein. This table has roughly 330,000 distinct CDR3 sequences, 16% appearing once. Among the patients, aged 18 to 65, hyperthyroidism was newly diagnosed and had lasted under 2 months.

The receptor was derived from a man aged 25 to 40 with Graves' hyperthyroidism. The chain combines TRBV20-1 with TRBJ2-7; no clear D gene. The sequencing input was blood. The CDR3 DNA reads TGCAGTGCTTCAGGCCCCTCCTACGAGCAGTACTTC. This gives the protein CSASGPSYEQYF.